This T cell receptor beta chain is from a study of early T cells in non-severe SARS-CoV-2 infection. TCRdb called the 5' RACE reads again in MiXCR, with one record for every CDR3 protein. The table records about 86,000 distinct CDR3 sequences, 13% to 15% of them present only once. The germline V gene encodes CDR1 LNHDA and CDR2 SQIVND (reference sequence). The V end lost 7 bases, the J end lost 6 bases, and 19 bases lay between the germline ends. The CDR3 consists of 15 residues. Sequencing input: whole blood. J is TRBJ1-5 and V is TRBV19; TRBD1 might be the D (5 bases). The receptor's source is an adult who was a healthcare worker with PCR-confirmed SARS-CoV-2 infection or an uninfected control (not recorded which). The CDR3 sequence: CASNHDSGVAQPQHF. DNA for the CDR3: TGTGCCAGTAACCATGACTCGGGGGTTGCTCAGCCCCAGCATTTT.